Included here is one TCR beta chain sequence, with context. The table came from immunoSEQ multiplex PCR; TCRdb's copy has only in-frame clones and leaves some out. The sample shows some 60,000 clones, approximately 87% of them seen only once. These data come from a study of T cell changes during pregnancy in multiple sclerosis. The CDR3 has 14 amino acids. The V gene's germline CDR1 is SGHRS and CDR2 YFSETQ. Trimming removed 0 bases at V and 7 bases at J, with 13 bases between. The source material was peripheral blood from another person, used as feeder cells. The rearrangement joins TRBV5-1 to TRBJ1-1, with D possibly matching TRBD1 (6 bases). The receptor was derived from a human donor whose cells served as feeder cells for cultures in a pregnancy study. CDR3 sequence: CASSLAGGRGEAFF. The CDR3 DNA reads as TGCGCCAGCAGCTTGGCCGGGGGCCGGGGTGAAGCTTTCTTT.